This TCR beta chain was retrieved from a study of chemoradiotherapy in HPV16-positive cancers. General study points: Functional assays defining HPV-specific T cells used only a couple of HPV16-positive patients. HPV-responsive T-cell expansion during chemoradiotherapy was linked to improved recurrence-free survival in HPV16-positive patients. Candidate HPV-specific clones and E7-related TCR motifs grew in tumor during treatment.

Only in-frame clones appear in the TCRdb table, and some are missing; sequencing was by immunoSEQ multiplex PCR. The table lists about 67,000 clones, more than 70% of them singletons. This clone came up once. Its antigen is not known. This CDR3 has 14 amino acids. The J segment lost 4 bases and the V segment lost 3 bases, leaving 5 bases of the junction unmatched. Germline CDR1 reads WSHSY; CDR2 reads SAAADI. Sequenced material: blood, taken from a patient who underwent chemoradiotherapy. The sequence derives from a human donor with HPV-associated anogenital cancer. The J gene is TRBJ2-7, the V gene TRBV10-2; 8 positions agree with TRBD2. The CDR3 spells CASSDAGGPYEQYF. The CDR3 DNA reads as TGCGCCAGCAGTGATGCGGGAGGACCTTACGAGCAGTACTTC.